This T cell receptor beta chain was retrieved from a study of glioma-infiltrating T cells after dendritic cell vaccination. Germline values: CDR1 SGHNT, CDR2 YYREEE (reference sequence). Trimming took off 4 bases at V and 4 bases at J, with 11 bases between the two ends. The CDR3 is 13 amino acids. The method was immunoSEQ multiplex PCR; TCRdb's version includes in-frame clones alone and lacks a portion of them. The sample lists around 100,000 clones; approximately 80% were seen once. The clonotype comes from a human donor with glioblastoma. The sequencing here drew on blood, taken before dendritic cell vaccination. The chain employs TRBV5-4 and TRBJ1-1; D is unclear. CDR3 sequence: CASSVEGVTEAFF. The DNA of the CDR3 is TGTGCCAGCAGCGTCGAGGGAGTCACTGAAGCTTTCTTT.